Below are 21 T cell receptor beta chains sequenced from a single sample in a study of blood T cell repertoires in COVID-19. Sequencing used immunoSEQ multiplex PCR; TCRdb keeps in-frame clones, though not all of them. The sample carries 150,000 to 200,000 clones, 75% to 85% recorded once. Sequenced: PBMCs or T cells enriched from blood (not recorded which). The receptors here all came from a man aged 40-50 years who had recovered from COVID-19.

The gene calls are TRBV11-3 and TRBJ2-2, with 8 bases identical to TRBD2. Germline assignment: CDR1 SGHNT and CDR2 YENEEA. The CDR3 runs 15 residues. The V segment lost 5 bases and the J segment 6 bases; nucleotides outside the gene matches: 8. This CDR3 reads CASSVTAGGAGELFF. The DNA of the CDR3 is TGTGCCAGCAGCGTGACGGCCGGGGGGGCCGGGGAGCTGTTTTTT.

The chain links TRBV5-1 to TRBJ2-5; 12 bases line up with TRBD2. Germline V lookup: CDR1 SGHRS, CDR2 YFSETQ. After removal of 1 base from V and 4 bases from J, the junction contained 5 bases not matched to a gene. This CDR3 has 16 amino acids. As DNA, the CDR3 is TGCGCCAGCAGCTTGTCGGCTAGCGGGGGGGCAGAGACCCAGTACTTC. It yields the protein CASSLSASGGAETQYF.

V is TRBV7-3 and J is TRBJ2-3; D unresolved. CDR1 is SGHTA, CDR2 FQGTGA, per germline. Trimming removed 3 bases from V and 14 bases from J, with 15 bases in between. There are 12 residues in the CDR3. This CDR3 reads CASSFSKYEAYF. The DNA of the CDR3 is TGTGCCAGCAGCTTTTCAAAATACGAAGCGTATTTT.

On this clone itself: In the same sample, other DNA sequences code for this CDR3. V is TRBV5-1 and J is TRBJ2-3, with 15 bases aligning to TRBD2. The CDR3 length is 19 residues. CDR1 is SGHRS and CDR2 is YFSETQ in the germline V gene. V was pared by 0 bases and J by 3 bases, with 8 bases of the junction left unmatched. The CDR3 DNA follows: TGCGCCAGCAGCTTGGGCGGACTAGCGGGGGGGCCTCGAACAGATACGCAGTATTTT. Residues: CASSLGGLAGGPRTDTQYF.

The chain employs TRBV12-3 or TRBV12-4 and TRBJ2-1, with D unresolved. The V and J ends lost 3 bases and 4 bases respectively, with 7 bases between them. This CDR3 has 13 amino acids. CDR3 nucleotides: TGTGCCAGCAGTTTGTCCAGGTACAATGAGCAGTTCTTC. Translating it yields CASSLSRYNEQFF.

J is TRBJ2-2 and V is TRBV5-1, with D possibly TRBD1 on 6 matching bases. CDR1 is SGHRS and CDR2 is YFSETQ in the germline V gene. This CDR3 has 15 residues. Trimming took 5 bases from V and 1 from J, leaving 12 bases between them. DNA of the CDR3: TGCGCCAGCAGATTTACAGGGATGAACACCGGGGAGCTGTTTTTT. Translated, it gives CASRFTGMNTGELFF.

J is TRBJ2-1 and V is TRBV5-4; D is unresolved. The CDR3 runs to 16 residues. V was shortened by 0 bases and J by 0 bases, with 10 bases between the two germline ends. Germline V CDR1 and CDR2: SGHNT, YYREEE (reference sequence). CDR3 sequence (DNA): TGTGCCAGCAGCTTGGCCGGCCTAGGCTCCTACAATGAGCAGTTCTTC. This gives the protein CASSLAGLGSYNEQFF. Full variable domain (outside the CDR3, taken from reference TRBV5-4 and TRBJ2-1): ETGVTQSPTHLIKTRGQQVTLRCSSQSGHNTVSWYQQALGQGPQFIFQYYREEENGRGNFPPRFSGLQFPNYSSELNVNALELDDSALYLCASSLAGLGSYNEQFFGPGTRLTVL.

The chain is built from TRBV6-2 or TRBV6-3 and TRBJ1-2; TRBD1 matches at 8 bases. The CDR3 contains 13 residues. The germline V gene has CDR1 MNHEY and CDR2 SVGEGT. V shed 6 bases, J shed 6 bases, and the junction held 6 bases outside the gene matches. The CDR3 region has the DNA TGTGCCAGCAGCCCGGACAGGGAGGATGGCTACACCTTC. This encodes CASSPDREDGYTF.

The genes are TRBV30 and TRBJ1-5; the match to TRBD1 covers 7 bases. The CDR3 contains 15 residues. V lost 1 base and J lost 1; bases outside the gene matches: 4. Germline CDR1 reads GTSNPN; CDR2 reads SVGIG (reference sequence). CDR3 in amino acids: CAWSGQGRSNQPQHF. The CDR3 bases are TGTGCCTGGAGTGGACAGGGCCGAAGCAATCAGCCCCAGCATTTT.

The V gene is TRBV10-2, the J gene TRBJ2-7; 8 nucleotides agree with TRBD1. The CDR3 is 14 amino acids. The V gene end was trimmed by 2 bases and the J gene end by 9 bases; junction bases not matched to a gene: 9. CDR1 and CDR2 (germline): WSHSY, SAAADI. The CDR3 sequence: CASSERGQGAPQYF. As DNA, the CDR3 is TGCGCCAGCAGTGAGCGTGGACAGGGCGCGCCGCAGTACTTC.

This sequence joins TRBV29-1 and TRBJ2-6; D gene uncertain. There are 12 residues in the CDR3. Trimming pared 4 bases from V and 3 bases from J, leaving 4 bases between. Germline CDR1 and CDR2: SQVTM and ANQGSEA. This CDR3 is CSVAVGANVLTF. CDR3 sequence (DNA): TGCAGCGTTGCAGTTGGGGCCAACGTCCTGACTTTC.

This clone appeared a few times. The rearrangement uses TRBV24-1 and TRBJ2-2; D is unclear. The CDR3 consists of 17 residues. V was cut by 4 bases and J by 5 bases, with 19 bases left in between. In germline, CDR1 is KGHDR, CDR2 SFDVKD. In DNA, the CDR3 is TGTGCCACCAGTGAGCCGACGCACTTCCCGGGTACCGGGGAGCTGTTTTTT. Protein sequence: CATSEPTHFPGTGELFF.

The chain combines TRBV7-2 with TRBJ2-5; 9 positions match TRBD2. CDR3 size: 14 residues. Germline-derived CDR1 and CDR2 are SGHTA and FQGNSA. V trimming: 5 bases; J trimming: 3 bases; junction bases outside the gene matches: 4. CDR3 amino acids: CASSPRLAEETQYF. CDR3 bases: TGTGCCAGCAGCCCCCGACTAGCGGAAGAGACCCAGTACTTC.

The rearrangement links TRBV7-9 to TRBJ1-3, with D possibly being TRBD1 (5 bases). Germline loops: CDR1 SEHNR, CDR2 FQNEAQ (reference sequence). The CDR3 totals 13 residues. V lost 5 bases and J lost 2, with 7 bases in between. The CDR3 loop reads CASSAGPGNTIYF. CDR3 in DNA: TGTGCCAGCAGCGCAGGGCCTGGAAACACCATATATTTT.

The chain joins TRBV5-6 to TRBJ2-7, with D perhaps TRBD1 (7 bases). Germline V gene data show CDR1 as SGHDT and CDR2 as YYEEEE. This CDR3 has 15 amino acids. V was shortened by 4 bases and J by 6 bases, with 20 bases between the two germline ends. The CDR3 is CASSRVGQGGFEQYV. DNA for the CDR3: TGTGCCAGCAGCCGGGTAGGCCAGGGGGGTTTCGAGCAGTACGTC.

The chain is built from TRBV5-4 and TRBJ1-1; D is unresolved. This CDR3 comprises 14 residues. Trimming removed 9 bases from V and 4 bases from J, with 19 bases in between. Germline CDR1 and CDR2: SGHNT and YYREEE (reference sequence). CDR3 in amino acids: CATTRVSPPTEAFF. The DNA of the CDR3 is TGTGCCACCACCCGGGTCTCCCCCCCCACTGAAGCTTTCTTT.

This rearrangement joins TRBV10-3 to TRBJ1-5; D unclear. The V end lost 8 bases, the J end lost 0 bases, and 14 bases lay between the germline ends. The CDR3 runs to 15 residues. Germline V CDR1 and CDR2: ENHRY, SYGVKD. CDR3 protein: CAIRVDLYSNQPQHF. In DNA, the CDR3 is TGTGCCATCCGGGTCGACCTATATAGCAATCAGCCCCAGCATTTT.

CDR3 sequence: CASQHRQFSGNTIYF. CDR3 coding DNA: TGTGCCAGCCAACATCGACAGTTCTCTGGAAACACCATATATTTT. J is TRBJ1-3 and V is TRBV6-5; a possible D gene is TRBD1 (5 bases). V was pared by 8 bases and J by 0 bases, with 14 bases between. The CDR3 runs 15 residues. Germline CDR1 is MNHEY and CDR2 is SVGAGI.

This clone has just a few counts. V usage is TRBV14 and J usage is TRBJ1-1, with D possibly TRBD1 on 5 matching bases. The CDR3 length is 15 residues. Germline V gene sequence: CDR1 SGHDN, CDR2 FVKESK. The V end lost 4 bases, the J end lost 4 bases, and 16 bases lay between the germline ends. CDR3 protein: CASSLGTTAVTEAFF. CDR3 coding DNA: TGTGCCAGCAGCCTTGGGACTACGGCGGTCACTGAAGCTTTCTTT.

The chain combines TRBV6-5 with TRBJ1-1; possibly TRBD1 for D (6 bases). The germline V gene has CDR1 MNHEY and CDR2 SVGAGI. The CDR3 is 13 residues long. V shed 2 bases and J shed 8 bases, with 12 bases lying between them. CDR3 region: CASSYGTGTEAFF. CDR3 nucleotides: TGTGCCAGCAGTTACGGAACAGGGACCGAAGCTTTCTTT.

The chain carries TRBV5-1 and TRBJ2-2; 8 bases are shared with TRBD2. J was trimmed by 6 bases and V by 0 bases; bases with no gene match: 4. The CDR3 is 15 residues long. Germline CDR1 and CDR2: SGHRS and YFSETQ. The CDR3 loop reads CASSLEDGGAGELFF. CDR3 nucleotides: TGCGCCAGCAGCTTGGAGGACGGGGGGGCCGGGGAGCTGTTTTTT. The full variable domain, its missing parts supplied by reference TRBV5-1 and TRBJ2-2, is KAGVTQTPRYLIKTRGQQVTLSCSPISGHRSVSWYQQTPGQGLQFLFEYFSETQRNKGNFPGRFSGRQFSNSRSEMNVSTLELGDSALYLCASSLEDGGAGELFFGEGSRLTVL.